This TCR beta chain was sequenced for a study of cytomegalovirus exposure and HLA in healthy donors. PCR primers comprised 60 Vbeta and 13 Jbeta primers. Authors' processing steps: The authors later counted approximately 80 million unique TCR beta chains, some 10 million of them shared. Assay: immunoSEQ multiplex PCR; the TCRdb copy retains only in-frame clones and omits some. V, J and clone size are those of that table, while D and trimming were read from the DNA. This table holds some 48,000 clones, 80% found once. CDR1 is SGHVS and CDR2 is FNYEAQ in the germline V gene. J gave up 0 bases and V 5 bases, and 9 bases lay outside the gene matches. This CDR3 spans 16 amino acids.

This sequence was found in a man younger than 40 in good health and CMV-seropositive. This chain links TRBV7-6 with TRBJ2-7; 8 bases align to TRBD1. The sample was PBMCs. This CDR3 reads CASSVDRGQPSYEQYF. CDR3 sequence (DNA): TGTGCCAGCAGCGTAGACAGGGGCCAGCCCTCCTACGAGCAGTACTTC.